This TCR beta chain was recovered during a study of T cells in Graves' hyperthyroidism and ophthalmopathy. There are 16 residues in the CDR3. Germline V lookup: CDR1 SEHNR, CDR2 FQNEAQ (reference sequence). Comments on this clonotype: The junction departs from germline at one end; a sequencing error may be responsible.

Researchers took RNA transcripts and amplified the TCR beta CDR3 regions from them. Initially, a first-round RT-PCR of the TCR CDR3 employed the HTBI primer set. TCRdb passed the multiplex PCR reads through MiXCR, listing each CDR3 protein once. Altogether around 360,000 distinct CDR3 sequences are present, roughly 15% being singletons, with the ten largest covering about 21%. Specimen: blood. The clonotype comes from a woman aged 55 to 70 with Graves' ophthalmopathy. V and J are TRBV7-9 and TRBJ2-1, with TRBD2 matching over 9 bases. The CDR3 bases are TGTGCCACCAGCAGACTAGCGGATCCTTCCTACAATGAGCAGTTCTTC. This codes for CATSRLADPSYNEQFF.